This T cell receptor (beta chain) is drawn from a study of T cells in Graves' hyperthyroidism and ophthalmopathy. The CDR3 totals 17 residues. V gave up 4 bases and J gave up 1 base; unmatched junction bases: 6. Looked up from germline, CDR1 is SEHNR and CDR2 is FQNEAQ (reference sequence). An absence of ophthalmopathy progression within 18 months meant stable Graves' hyperthyroidism. What was amplified from RNA transcripts were TCR beta CDR3 regions. Carried out on the TCR CDR3, a first-round RT-PCR used the HTBI primer set. TCRdb processed the multiplex PCR reads anew with MiXCR; each CDR3 protein has one entry. The sample lists under 400,000 distinct CDR3 sequences, 13% occurring once. General study points: A 13 V-J signature model discriminated ophthalmopathy versus stable hyperthyroidism.

In regard to this clonotype: Its antigen is undetermined.

The V and J genes are TRBV7-9 and TRBJ1-3; 11 positions match TRBD1. Material: blood. The receptor was isolated from a young woman with Graves' hyperthyroidism. The CDR3 sequence is CASSSLGTGGSGNTIYF. In nucleotides, the CDR3 is TGTGCCAGCAGCTCCCTGGGGACAGGGGGATCTGGAAACACCATATATTTT.